Listed below are T cell receptor beta chains from one sample, sequenced in a study of blood T cell repertoires in COVID-19. Here immunoSEQ multiplex PCR was the method, and the copy in TCRdb shows in-frame clones only, minus some. The sample yields about 200,000 clones, 70% to 90% seen once. What was sequenced was peripheral blood. The receptors originated from an elderly man with acute or convalescent COVID-19. CDR3s include the opening cysteine and the closing phenylalanine or tryptophan. Each record gives: D gene, J gene, clone size, V gene, CDR3 DNA, CDR3 protein. The D gene is left open where the match is weak. Clone size, where shown, is once, few, many, or a class for clones that have expanded.

D: .; J: TRBJ2-1; size: .; V: TRBV2; DNA: TGTGCCAGCAGAGAGAGACAGATGAGCTCCTACAATGAGCAGTTCTTC; CDR3: CASRERQMSSYNEQFF
D: TRBD1; J: TRBJ2-6; size: .; V: TRBV27; DNA: TGTGCCAGCAGACCGGGACAGGGGTATCTAAAGGGGGCCAACGTCCTGACTTTC; CDR3: CASRPGQGYLKGANVLTF
D: .; J: TRBJ2-4; size: .; V: TRBV21-1; DNA: TGTGCCAGCAGCGCAAGCGGGGCTAGCGGGAACTTAGCCAAAAACATTCAGTACTTC; CDR3: CASSASGASGNLAKNIQYF
D: TRBD2; J: TRBJ2-7; size: .; V: TRBV2; DNA: TGTGCCAGCAAAAAGGCGGGAGACCTCCCACGCCAGTACTTC; CDR3: CASKKAGDLPRQYF
D: .; J: TRBJ2-2; size: .; V: TRBV11-2; DNA: TGTGCCAGCACCCTGAACACCGGGGAGCTGTTTTTT; CDR3: CASTLNTGELFF
D: TRBD2; J: TRBJ2-1; size: .; V: TRBV5-1; DNA: TGCGCCAGCAGCCGAACTACCGGGACTAGCGGGGCCAATGAGCAGTTCTTC; CDR3: CASSRTTGTSGANEQFF
D: TRBD2; J: TRBJ2-3; size: once; V: TRBV19; DNA: TGTGCCAGTAATCCTACTAGCGGGATTGGGACAGATACGCAGTATTTT; CDR3: CASNPTSGIGTDTQYF
D: .; J: TRBJ1-5; size: .; V: TRBV7-2; DNA: TGTGCCAGCAGCTTTCGCACGGGTTTTAGCAATCAGCCCCAGCATTTT; CDR3: CASSFRTGFSNQPQHF
D: .; J: TRBJ1-1; size: .; V: TRBV10-3; DNA: TGTGCCATCAGTGAATCAGGACTAGACACTGAAGCTTTCTTT; CDR3: CAISESGLDTEAFF
D: .; J: TRBJ2-7; size: few; V: TRBV15; DNA: TGTGCCACCAGCACCCGACAGGCCACATATTCCTACGAGCAGTACTTC; CDR3: CATSTRQATYSYEQYF
D: .; J: TRBJ1-4; size: .; V: TRBV7-9; DNA: TGTGCCAGCAGCTCCCGGGTCCTGAATGAAAAACTGTTTTTT; CDR3: CASSSRVLNEKLFF
D: TRBD1; J: TRBJ1-2; size: .; V: TRBV29-1; DNA: TGCAGCGTCCTGCCCCTGCCGGGACAGGGATATGGCTACACCTTC; CDR3: CSVLPLPGQGYGYTF
D: .; J: TRBJ1-2; size: .; V: TRBV2; DNA: TGTGCCAGCAGCCTCAGGGAAGACTATGGCTACACCTTC; CDR3: CASSLREDYGYTF
D: .; J: TRBJ2-2; size: .; V: TRBV7-9; DNA: TGTGCCAGCAGCACCCCCGGGACAATGAACGGGGAGCTGTTTTTT; CDR3: CASSTPGTMNGELFF
D: .; J: TRBJ2-2; size: .; V: TRBV29-1; DNA: TGCAGCACCGCTCAGGGGTATACCGGGGAGCTGTTTTTT; CDR3: CSTAQGYTGELFF
D: .; J: TRBJ1-5; size: .; V: TRBV10-3; DNA: TGTGCCATCAGTGAGAAACAAGACAATCAGCCCCAGCATTTT; CDR3: CAISEKQDNQPQHF
D: TRBD1; J: TRBJ1-4; size: .; V: TRBV5-5; DNA: TGTGCCAGCAGCTTGGCTGTGACAGGGGAGAGAAAACTGTTTTTT; CDR3: CASSLAVTGERKLFF
D: .; J: TRBJ1-2; size: .; V: TRBV7-9; DNA: TGTGCCACCCCGACGGCCACTATGAACTATGGCTACACCTTC; CDR3: CATPTATMNYGYTF
D: TRBD2; J: TRBJ2-1; size: .; V: TRBV18; DNA: TGTGCCAGCTCGCCGAATAATCAACAGGGTCCGGGACTAGCGGGAAATGAGCAGTTCTTC; CDR3: CASSPNNQQGPGLAGNEQFF
D: TRBD1; J: TRBJ1-1; size: .; V: TRBV28; DNA: TGTGCCAGCCCACCCTCGAGACAGGGGATCTTGAACACTGAAGCTTTCTTT; CDR3: CASPPSRQGILNTEAFF
D: .; J: TRBJ1-4; size: .; V: TRBV30; DNA: TGTGCCTGGAGTGTCTACAGTTCAACTAATGAAAAACTGTTTTTT; CDR3: CAWSVYSSTNEKLFF
D: .; J: TRBJ2-3; size: .; V: TRBV2; DNA: TGTGCCAGCAGAGGAAGGGCAGGAGGGCCCGATACGCAGTATTTT; CDR3: CASRGRAGGPDTQYF
D: .; J: TRBJ1-1; size: .; V: TRBV30; DNA: TGTGCCTTCCGGACATTTCAGAACACTGAAGCTTTCTTT; CDR3: CAFRTFQNTEAFF
D: .; J: TRBJ2-2; size: .; V: TRBV7-9; DNA: TGTGCCAGCAGCTTAGCGGGAGGAATTAAAACCGGGGAGCTGTTTTTT; CDR3: CASSLAGGIKTGELFF
D: .; J: TRBJ1-6; size: .; V: TRBV28; DNA: TGTGCCAGCAGTTTGGCTAATTCACCCCTCCACTTT; CDR3: CASSLANSPLHF
D: .; J: TRBJ1-2; size: .; V: TRBV15; DNA: TGTGCCACCAGCAGAGACTCAGGGGCTAACTATGGCTACACCTTC; CDR3: CATSRDSGANYGYTF
D: .; J: TRBJ2-1; size: .; V: TRBV2; DNA: TGTGCCAGCAAACTGGGGGGGGGCGCCTACAATGAGCAGTTCTTC; CDR3: CASKLGGGAYNEQFF
D: TRBD2; J: TRBJ2-1; size: few; V: TRBV10-3; DNA: TGTGCCATCAGTGCCGATAGCGGGAGGGTTAGGTTCTTC; CDR3: CAISADSGRVRFF
D: TRBD2; J: TRBJ2-1; size: .; V: TRBV6-4; DNA: TGTGCCAGCAGTTGGACTAGCGGGAGGGATACCTACAATGAGCAGTTCTTC; CDR3: CASSWTSGRDTYNEQFF
D: TRBD1; J: TRBJ1-4; size: .; V: TRBV7-9; DNA: TGTGCCAGCAGCGTTAGACAGGGGACTAATGAAAAACTGTTTTTT; CDR3: CASSVRQGTNEKLFF
D: .; J: TRBJ1-5; size: .; V: TRBV28; DNA: TGTGCCAGCAGTAGGGGGACCGCCAATCAGCCCCAGCATTTT; CDR3: CASSRGTANQPQHF
D: TRBD2; J: TRBJ2-1; size: .; V: TRBV7-9; DNA: TGTGCCAGCAGCTCTCCGGGACTAGCGAGAAATGAGCAGTTCTTC; CDR3: CASSSPGLARNEQFF
D: .; J: TRBJ1-5; size: .; V: TRBV29-1; DNA: TGCAGCGTTGGCGGCGGTAGCAATCAGCCCCAGCATTTT; CDR3: CSVGGGSNQPQHF
D: .; J: TRBJ1-5; size: .; V: TRBV7-8; DNA: TGTGCCAGCAGCTTAACTGGGCCTCAGCCCCAGCATTTT; CDR3: CASSLTGPQPQHF
D: .; J: TRBJ2-5; size: .; V: TRBV6-5; DNA: TGTGCCAGCACCCGGGGGTTGGAAGCCAGGGAGACCCAGTACTTC; CDR3: CASTRGLEARETQYF
D: .; J: TRBJ2-2; size: .; V: TRBV7-9; DNA: TGTGCCAGCAGCTTAGTAGGGGGAATGAACACCGGGGAGCTGTTTTTT; CDR3: CASSLVGGMNTGELFF
D: .; J: TRBJ2-3; size: .; V: TRBV12-5; DNA: TGTGCTAGTGGTTTGGGACTCACGGCGGGTACAGATACGCAGTATTTT; CDR3: CASGLGLTAGTDTQYF
D: .; J: TRBJ2-7; size: .; V: TRBV4-1; DNA: TGCGCCAGCAGCCGCAGCGCGGGGGCGGCCTACGAGCAGTACTTC; CDR3: CASSRSAGAAYEQYF
D: .; J: TRBJ1-6; size: .; V: TRBV30; DNA: TGTGCCTGGAGCCCCTCCGGGGTCTATAATTCACCCCTCCACTTT; CDR3: CAWSPSGVYNSPLHF
D: TRBD1; J: TRBJ1-5; size: few; V: TRBV7-8; DNA: TGTGCCAGCAGCTTAGGGGGACAGGGTCAGGTACAGCCCCAGCATTTT; CDR3: CASSLGGQGQVQPQHF
D: .; J: TRBJ1-5; size: .; V: TRBV10-1; DNA: TGCGCCAGCAGTGAGGCCTACTATATTGGCAGCAACAATCAGCCCCAGCATTTT; CDR3: CASSEAYYIGSNNQPQHF